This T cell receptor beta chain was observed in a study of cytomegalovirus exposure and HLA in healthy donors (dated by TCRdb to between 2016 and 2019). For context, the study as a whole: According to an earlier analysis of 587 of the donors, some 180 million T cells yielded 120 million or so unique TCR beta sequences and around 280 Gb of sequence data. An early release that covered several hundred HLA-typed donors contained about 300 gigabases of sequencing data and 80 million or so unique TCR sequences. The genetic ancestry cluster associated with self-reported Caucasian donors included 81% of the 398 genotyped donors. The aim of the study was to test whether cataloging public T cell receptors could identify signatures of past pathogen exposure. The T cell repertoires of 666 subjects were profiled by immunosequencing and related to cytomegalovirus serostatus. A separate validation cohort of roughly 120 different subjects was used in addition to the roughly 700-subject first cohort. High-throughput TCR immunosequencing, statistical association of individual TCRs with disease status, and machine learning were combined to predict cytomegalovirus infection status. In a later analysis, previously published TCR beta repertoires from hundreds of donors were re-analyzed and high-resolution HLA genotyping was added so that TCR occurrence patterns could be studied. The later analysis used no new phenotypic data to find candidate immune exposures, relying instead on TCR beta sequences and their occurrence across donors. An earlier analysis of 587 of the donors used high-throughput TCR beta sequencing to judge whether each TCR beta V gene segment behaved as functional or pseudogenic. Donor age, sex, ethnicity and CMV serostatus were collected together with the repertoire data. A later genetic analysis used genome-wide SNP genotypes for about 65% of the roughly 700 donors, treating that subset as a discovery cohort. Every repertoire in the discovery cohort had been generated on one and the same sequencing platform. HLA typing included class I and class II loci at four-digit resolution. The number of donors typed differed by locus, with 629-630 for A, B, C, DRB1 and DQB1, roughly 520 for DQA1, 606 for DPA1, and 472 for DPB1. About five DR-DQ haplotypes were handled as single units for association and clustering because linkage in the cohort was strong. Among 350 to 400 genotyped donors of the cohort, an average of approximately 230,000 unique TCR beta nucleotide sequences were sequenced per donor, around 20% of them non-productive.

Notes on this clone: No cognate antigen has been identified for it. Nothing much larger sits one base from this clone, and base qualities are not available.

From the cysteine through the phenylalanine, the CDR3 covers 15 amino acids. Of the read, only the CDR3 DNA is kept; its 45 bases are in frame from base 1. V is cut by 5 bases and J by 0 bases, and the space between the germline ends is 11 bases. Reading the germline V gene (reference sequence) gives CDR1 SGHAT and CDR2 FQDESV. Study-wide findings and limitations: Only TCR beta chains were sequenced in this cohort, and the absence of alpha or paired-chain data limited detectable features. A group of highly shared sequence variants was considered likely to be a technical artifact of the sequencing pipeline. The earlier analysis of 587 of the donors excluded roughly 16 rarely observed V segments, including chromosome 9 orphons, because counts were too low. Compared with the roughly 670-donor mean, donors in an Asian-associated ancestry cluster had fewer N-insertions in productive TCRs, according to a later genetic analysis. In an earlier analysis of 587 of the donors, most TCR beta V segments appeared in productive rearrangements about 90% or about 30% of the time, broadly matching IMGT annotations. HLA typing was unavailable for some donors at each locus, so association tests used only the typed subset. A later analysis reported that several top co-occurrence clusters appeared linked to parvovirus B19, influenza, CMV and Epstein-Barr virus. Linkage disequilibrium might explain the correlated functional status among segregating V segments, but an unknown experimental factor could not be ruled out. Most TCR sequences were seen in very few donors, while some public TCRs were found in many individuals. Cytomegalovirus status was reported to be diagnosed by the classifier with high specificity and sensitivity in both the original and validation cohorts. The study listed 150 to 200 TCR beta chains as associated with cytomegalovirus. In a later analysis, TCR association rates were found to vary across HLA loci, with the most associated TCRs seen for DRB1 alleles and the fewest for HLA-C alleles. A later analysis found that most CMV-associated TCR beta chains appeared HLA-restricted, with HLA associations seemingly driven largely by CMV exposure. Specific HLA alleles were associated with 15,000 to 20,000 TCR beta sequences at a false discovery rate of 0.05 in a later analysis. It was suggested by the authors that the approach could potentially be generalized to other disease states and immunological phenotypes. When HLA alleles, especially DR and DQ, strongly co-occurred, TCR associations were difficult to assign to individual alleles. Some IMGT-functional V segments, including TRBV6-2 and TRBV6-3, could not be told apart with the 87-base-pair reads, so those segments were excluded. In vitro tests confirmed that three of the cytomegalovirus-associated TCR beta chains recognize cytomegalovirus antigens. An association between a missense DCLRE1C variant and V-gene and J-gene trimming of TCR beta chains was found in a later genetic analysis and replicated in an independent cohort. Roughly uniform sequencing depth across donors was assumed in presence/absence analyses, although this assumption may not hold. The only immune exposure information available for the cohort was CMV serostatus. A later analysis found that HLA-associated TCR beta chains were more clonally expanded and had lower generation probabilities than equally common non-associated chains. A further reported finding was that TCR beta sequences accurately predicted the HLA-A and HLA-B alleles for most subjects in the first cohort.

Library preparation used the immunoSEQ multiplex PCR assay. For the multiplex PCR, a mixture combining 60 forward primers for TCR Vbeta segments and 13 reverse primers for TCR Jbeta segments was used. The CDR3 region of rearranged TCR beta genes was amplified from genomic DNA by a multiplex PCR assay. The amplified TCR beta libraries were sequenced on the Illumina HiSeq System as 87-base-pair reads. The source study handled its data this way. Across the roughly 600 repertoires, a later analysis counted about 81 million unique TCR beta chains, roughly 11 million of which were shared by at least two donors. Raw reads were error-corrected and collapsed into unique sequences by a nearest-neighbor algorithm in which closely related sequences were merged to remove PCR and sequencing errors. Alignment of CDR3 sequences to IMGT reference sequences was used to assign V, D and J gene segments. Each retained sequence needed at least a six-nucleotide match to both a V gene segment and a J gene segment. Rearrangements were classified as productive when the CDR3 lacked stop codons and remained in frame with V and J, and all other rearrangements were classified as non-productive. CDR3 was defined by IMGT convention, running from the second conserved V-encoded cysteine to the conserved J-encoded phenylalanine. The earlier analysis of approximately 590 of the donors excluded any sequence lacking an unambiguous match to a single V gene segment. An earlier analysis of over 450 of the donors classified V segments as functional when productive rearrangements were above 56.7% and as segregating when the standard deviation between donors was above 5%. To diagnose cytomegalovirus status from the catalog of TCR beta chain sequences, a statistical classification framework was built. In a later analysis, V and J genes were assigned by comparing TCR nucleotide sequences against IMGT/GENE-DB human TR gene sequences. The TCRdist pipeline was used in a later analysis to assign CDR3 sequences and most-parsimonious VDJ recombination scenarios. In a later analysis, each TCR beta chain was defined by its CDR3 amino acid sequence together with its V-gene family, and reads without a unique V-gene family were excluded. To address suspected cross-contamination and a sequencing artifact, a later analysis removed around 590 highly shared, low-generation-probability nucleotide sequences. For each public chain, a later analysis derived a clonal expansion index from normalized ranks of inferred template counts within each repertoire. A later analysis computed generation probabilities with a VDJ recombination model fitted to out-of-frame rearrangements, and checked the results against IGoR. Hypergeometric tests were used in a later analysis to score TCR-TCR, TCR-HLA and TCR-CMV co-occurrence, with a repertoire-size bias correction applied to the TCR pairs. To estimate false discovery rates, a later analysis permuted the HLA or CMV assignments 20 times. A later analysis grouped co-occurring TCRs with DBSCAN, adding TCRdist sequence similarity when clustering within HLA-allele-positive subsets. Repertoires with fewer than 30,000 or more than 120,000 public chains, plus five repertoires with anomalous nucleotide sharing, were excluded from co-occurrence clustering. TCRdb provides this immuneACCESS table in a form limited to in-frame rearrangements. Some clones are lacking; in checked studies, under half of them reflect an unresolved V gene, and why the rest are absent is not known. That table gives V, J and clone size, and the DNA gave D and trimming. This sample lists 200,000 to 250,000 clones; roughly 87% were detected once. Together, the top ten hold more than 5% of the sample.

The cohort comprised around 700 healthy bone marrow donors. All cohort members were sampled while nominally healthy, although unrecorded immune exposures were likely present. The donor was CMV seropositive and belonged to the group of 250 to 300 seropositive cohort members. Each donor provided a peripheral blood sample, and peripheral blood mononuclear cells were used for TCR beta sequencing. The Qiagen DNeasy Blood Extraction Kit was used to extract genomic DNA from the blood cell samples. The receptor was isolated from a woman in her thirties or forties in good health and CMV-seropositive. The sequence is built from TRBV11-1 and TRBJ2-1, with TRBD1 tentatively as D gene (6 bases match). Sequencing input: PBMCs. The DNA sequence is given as TGTGCCAGCAGCCGGACAGACAGCTCCTACAATGAGCAGTTCTTC. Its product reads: CASSRTDSSYNEQFF.